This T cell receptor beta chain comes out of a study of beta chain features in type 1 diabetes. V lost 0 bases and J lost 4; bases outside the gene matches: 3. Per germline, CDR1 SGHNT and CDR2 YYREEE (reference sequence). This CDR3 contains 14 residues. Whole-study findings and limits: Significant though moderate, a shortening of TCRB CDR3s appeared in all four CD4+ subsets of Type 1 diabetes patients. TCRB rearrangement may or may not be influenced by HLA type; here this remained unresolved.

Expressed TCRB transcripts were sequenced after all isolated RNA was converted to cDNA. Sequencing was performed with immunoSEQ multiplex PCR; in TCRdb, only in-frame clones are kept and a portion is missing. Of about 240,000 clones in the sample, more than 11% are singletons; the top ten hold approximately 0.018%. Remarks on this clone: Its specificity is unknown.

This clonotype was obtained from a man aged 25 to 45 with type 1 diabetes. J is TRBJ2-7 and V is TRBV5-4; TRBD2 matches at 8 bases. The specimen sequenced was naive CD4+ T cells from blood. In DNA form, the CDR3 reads TGTGCCAGCAGCTTGGGACTAGCGACGTACGAGCAGTACTTC. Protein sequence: CASSLGLATYEQYF.